These T cell receptor beta chains were read from a single sample in a study of blood T cell repertoires in COVID-19. Profiled with immunoSEQ multiplex PCR; TCRdb holds only in-frame clones, not every one. The data show over 600,000 clones, 80% to 90% seen once. The sequencing sample was made of peripheral blood. The receptor source for this set is a young woman with acute or convalescent COVID-19. CDR3s include the opening cysteine and the closing phenylalanine or tryptophan. D genes are given only for firm matches. Where a row states a size, it is once, few, many or the class of an expanded clone; other rows omit it.

J gene | D gene | clone size | V gene | CDR3 DNA | CDR3 protein
TRBJ1-1 | TRBD1 | . | TRBV30 | TGTGCCTGGAGTCCCCCGGACAGGGGCCGTAGCACTGAAGCTTTCTTT | CAWSPPDRGRSTEAFF
TRBJ1-1 | TRBD1 | . | TRBV19 | TGTGCCAGTAGTATACTCCCGGGACAGGGATTCACTGAAGCTTTCTTT | CASSILPGQGFTEAFF
TRBJ2-1 | . | . | TRBV9 | TGTGCCAGCAGCTACAGGGAGAATGAGCAGTTCTTC | CASSYRENEQFF
TRBJ1-6 | . | . | TRBV30 | TGTGCCTGGACTATACAGGGTTCACCCCTCCACTTT | CAWTIQGSPLHF
TRBJ1-1 | . | once | TRBV15 | TGTGCCACCTCTGGGCTGGAAGAAGCTTTCTTT | CATSGLEEAFF
TRBJ1-1 | TRBD1 | . | TRBV30 | TGTGCCTGGATTCCACAGGGGAGTCGGACTGAAGCTTTCTTT | CAWIPQGSRTEAFF
TRBJ2-3 | . | . | TRBV7-2 | TGTGCCAGCAGCTTCCTGGCGCAGGGTTACACAGATACGCAGTATTTT | CASSFLAQGYTDTQYF
TRBJ1-2 | . | . | TRBV7-2 | TGTGCCAGCAGCTTATTAGGGGATACCGGCTATGGCTACACCTTC | CASSLLGDTGYGYTF
TRBJ2-3 | TRBD2 | . | TRBV7-2 | TGTGCCAGCAGCCACCTGACTAGCGGGGGCACAGATACGCAGTATTTT | CASSHLTSGGTDTQYF
TRBJ2-1 | TRBD2 | . | TRBV9 | TGTGCCAGCAGCATGACCGGGACTAGCGGGTACAATGAGCAGTTCTTC | CASSMTGTSGYNEQFF
TRBJ1-2 | TRBD1 | . | TRBV5-4 | TGTGCCAGCAGCCCCGAGGGGGCAGGGTATGGCTACACCTTC | CASSPEGAGYGYTF
TRBJ1-5 | . | . | TRBV20-1 | TGCAGTGCTAGTCCCCTACGGCTCGGGGGCAATCAGCCCCAGCATTTT | CSASPLRLGGNQPQHF
TRBJ2-3 | . | once | TRBV3-1/TRBV3-2 | TGTGCCAGCAGCCAAGATTCCGAAGTTCCCTGGGGAGGTACGCAGTATTTT | CASSQDSEVPWGGTQYF
TRBJ1-1 | . | . | TRBV4-2 | TGTGCCAGCAGCCAAGACAGGGCGGCCGCTGAAGCTTTCTTT | CASSQDRAAAEAFF
TRBJ2-1 | . | . | TRBV5-6 | TGTGCCAGCAGCTCCCCTGCCCCCGGACGCGGGTTCTACAATGAGCAGTTCTTC | CASSSPAPGRGFYNEQFF
TRBJ2-1 | . | . | TRBV27 | TGTGCCAGCACGACCCCGAAGAAGGGAGGACATGAGCAGTTCTTC | CASTTPKKGGHEQFF
TRBJ1-2 | TRBD1 | . | TRBV5-1 | TGCGCCAGCAGCTACAGACAGGGGGAGGTCAATGGCTACACCTTC | CASSYRQGEVNGYTF
TRBJ2-7 | . | . | TRBV11-2 | TGTGCCAGCAGCTTAGGAATCGGGACAATCATCGACGAGCAGTACTTC | CASSLGIGTIIDEQYF
TRBJ1-2 | . | . | TRBV12-3/TRBV12-4 | TGTGCCAGCAGTTTAGGCCTAAACTATGGCTACACCTTC | CASSLGLNYGYTF
TRBJ1-4 | TRBD1 | . | TRBV5-1 | TGCGCCAGCAGCTTGGATGGGACAGGGGGTGAAAAACTGTTTTTT | CASSLDGTGGEKLFF
TRBJ2-7 | . | . | TRBV15 | TGTGCCACCAGCAGAGATTCCCAATACGAGCAGTACTTC | CATSRDSQYEQYF
TRBJ2-5 | . | . | TRBV5-5 | TGTGCCAGCAGCTTGGTGGCAGAGTCCCCCAGGGAGACCCAGTACTTC | CASSLVAESPRETQYF
TRBJ1-2 | . | once | TRBV6-1 | TGTGCCAGCAGTGAAGCTTGGGGCGTCAGGGGCTACACCTTC | CASSEAWGVRGYTF
TRBJ2-2 | TRBD2 | . | TRBV7-9 | TGTGCCAGCAACCACCCCCCGGGTAGCGGGGGGAGTTCCGGGGAGCTGTTTTTT | CASNHPPGSGGSSGELFF
TRBJ1-1 | . | . | TRBV6-5 | TGTGCCAGCAGTTCGGTGGGCTTGACTGAAGCTTTCTTT | CASSSVGLTEAFF
TRBJ1-6 | TRBD1 | . | TRBV5-1 | TGCGCCAGCAGCTTGTCAGGACAGGGGTTCGGGTCACCCCTCCACTTT | CASSLSGQGFGSPLHF
TRBJ1-3 | TRBD1 | . | TRBV11-3 | TGTGCCACCCCGGCCGTTACAGGGGGCCCCTGCTATAGAAACACCATATATTTT | CATPAVTGGPCYRNTIYF
TRBJ1-2 | TRBD1 | . | TRBV27 | TGTGCCAGCACCAGTTTAGGGACCGGGACAGCGGGTTATGGCTACACCTTC | CASTSLGTGTAGYGYTF
TRBJ1-3 | . | . | TRBV5-5 | TGTGCCAGCAGCTTGGTAGGGGACTCCTTTGGAAACACCATATATTTT | CASSLVGDSFGNTIYF
TRBJ2-7 | . | . | TRBV27 | TGTGCCAGCAGCCCCTCAGATGGGCCCCCGGTGCAGTACTTC | CASSPSDGPPVQYF
TRBJ2-7 | . | . | TRBV3-1/TRBV3-2 | TGTGCCAGCAGCCAGGGCCTAAACTACGAGCAGTACTTC | CASSQGLNYEQYF
TRBJ2-3 | TRBD2 | . | TRBV4-1 | TGCGCCAGCAGCCAAGAGATGGGCGGGGGGGCCGTTGATACGCAGTATTTT | CASSQEMGGGAVDTQYF
TRBJ2-5 | . | . | TRBV30 | TGTGCCTGGAGTGTAGGGGACATGAGAGAGACCCAGTACTTC | CAWSVGDMRETQYF
TRBJ1-5 | . | . | TRBV21-1 | TGTGCCAGCAGCAAAGTGCCCAGGGGATCACAGCCCCAGCATTTT | CASSKVPRGSQPQHF
TRBJ1-3 | . | once | TRBV7-2 | TGTGCCAGCAGCCCCAGGGGTACCCAAGCTGGAAACACCATATATTTT | CASSPRGTQAGNTIYF
TRBJ1-1 | TRBD1 | . | TRBV2 | TGTGCCAGCATTGGAACGGACAGGACGAACACTGAAGCTTTCTTT | CASIGTDRTNTEAFF
TRBJ1-4 | . | . | TRBV27 | TGTGCCAGCAGTCCCTCCGCGGGGGGGAGGGGATTACGTGAAAAACTGTTTTTT | CASSPSAGGRGLREKLFF
TRBJ2-7 | . | . | TRBV18 | TGTGCCAGCTCACCACGTCCTAACTACGAGCAGTACTTC | CASSPRPNYEQYF
TRBJ2-5 | . | . | TRBV7-9 | TGTGCCAGCAGTTTTACAGGGTATCAAGAGACCCAGTACTTC | CASSFTGYQETQYF
TRBJ1-1 | . | . | TRBV5-4 | TGTGCCAGCAGCTTGCGGGGGGGCCTAAACATGAACACTGAAGCTTTCTTT | CASSLRGGLNMNTEAFF
TRBJ1-3 | . | . | TRBV18 | TGTGCCAGCTCACCACACCCCAGGGGACCGGGTGTAACGCACTCTGGAAACACCATATATTTT | CASSPHPRGPGVTHSGNTIYF
TRBJ1-1 | . | . | TRBV6-1 | TGTGCCAGCAGTGATTCGCGGAGGGGATACACTGAAGCTTTCTTT | CASSDSRRGYTEAFF
TRBJ1-1 | . | . | TRBV28 | TGTGCCAGCATCAGGGGTATGAACACTGAAGCTTTCTTT | CASIRGMNTEAFF
TRBJ1-3 | . | . | TRBV5-1 | TGCGCCAGCAGCTCCTCGGGTCCCTGGAACACCATATATTTT | CASSSSGPWNTIYF
TRBJ1-1 | . | . | TRBV20-1 | TGCAGTGCCACGGGGAACACTGAAGCTTTCTTT | CSATGNTEAFF
TRBJ1-4 | . | . | TRBV30 | TGTGCCTGGAGTCGCGTTCGAGGGGAAAAACTGTTTTTT | CAWSRVRGEKLFF
TRBJ1-2 | TRBD1 | . | TRBV3-1/TRBV3-2 | TGTGCCAGCAGCCTGGGACAGGGATCATATGGCTACACCTTC | CASSLGQGSYGYTF
TRBJ1-4 | . | . | TRBV7-3 | TGTGCCAGCAGCCCGGGGGCGGGGGATAGCGAAAAACTGTTTTTT | CASSPGAGDSEKLFF
TRBJ1-2 | . | . | TRBV9 | TGTGCCAGCAGCCCCTCAGGGGCCCTACACTATGGCTACACCTTC | CASSPSGALHYGYTF